This TCR beta chain originates from a study of CD8 T cells in ankylosing spondylitis. A single record per CDR3 protein comes from TCRdb applying MiXCR to the 5' RACE reads. The sample has about 210,000 distinct CDR3 sequences, roughly 8.2% seen once; the top ten hold more than 4.5%. Study conclusions and caveats: Significant enrichment of disease-linked clones was reported in matched ankylosing spondylitis synovial fluid.

A word on this clonotype: The antigen is unknown.

Per germline, CDR1 LGHDT and CDR2 YNNKEL (reference sequence). This CDR3 comprises 18 residues. The V and J ends lost 4 bases and 3 bases, in that order; junction bases with no gene match: 16. The specimen was blood, either unsorted or a sorted T cell fraction (not recorded which). The clonotype originates from a female donor with ankylosing spondylitis or in good health (not recorded which). The rearrangement links TRBV3-1 to TRBJ2-7, with 9 nucleotides matching TRBD1. The CDR3 spells CASSRGTGLEGALYEQYF. CDR3 sequence (DNA): TGTGCCAGCAGCCGTGGGACAGGGTTGGAGGGAGCCCTCTACGAGCAGTACTTC.